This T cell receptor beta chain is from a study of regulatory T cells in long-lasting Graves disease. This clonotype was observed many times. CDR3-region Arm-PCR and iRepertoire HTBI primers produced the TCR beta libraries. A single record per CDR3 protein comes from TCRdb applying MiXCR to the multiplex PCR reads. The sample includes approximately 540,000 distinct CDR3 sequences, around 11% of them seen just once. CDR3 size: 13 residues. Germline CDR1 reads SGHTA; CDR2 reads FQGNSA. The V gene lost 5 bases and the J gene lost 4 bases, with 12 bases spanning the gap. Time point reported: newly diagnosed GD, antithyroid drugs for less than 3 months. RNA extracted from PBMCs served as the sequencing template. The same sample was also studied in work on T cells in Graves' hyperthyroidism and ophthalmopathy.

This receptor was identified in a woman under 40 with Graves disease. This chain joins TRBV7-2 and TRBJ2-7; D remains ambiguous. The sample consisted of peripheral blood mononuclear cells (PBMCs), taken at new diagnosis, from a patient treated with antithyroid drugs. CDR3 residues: CASSQPPAYEQYF. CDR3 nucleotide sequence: TGTGCCAGCAGCCAGCCGCCGGCGTACGAGCAGTACTTC.